This is a list of T cell receptor beta chains from one sample in a study of T cell clones after liver transplantation. Using immunoSEQ multiplex PCR, the repertoire was profiled, and TCRdb retains in-frame clones only, with some absent. The data hold some 6,500 clones, with 60% to 75% observed a single time. The material sequenced was CD8+ T cells from blood, taken before liver transplant. Receptor source: a human donor who received a liver transplant. Each CDR3 is given with its conserved first and last residue. A D gene is named only where the DNA matches it firmly. Size is omitted from some rows. Given values are once, few, many or a class for expanded clones.

v_gene: TRBV5-1; abundance: -; j_gene: TRBJ2-7; d_gene: -; CDR3nt: TGCGCCAGCAGCTTGAGGGGGGTGTGGAGGGAGCAGTACTTC; CDR3aa: CASSLRGVWREQYF
v_gene: TRBV5-8; abundance: -; j_gene: TRBJ1-1; d_gene: -; CDR3nt: TGTGCCAGCAGCTTGATTGGCAGGGGCCCTGAAGCTTTCTTT; CDR3aa: CASSLIGRGPEAFF
v_gene: TRBV29-1; abundance: -; j_gene: TRBJ2-2; d_gene: -; CDR3nt: TGCAGCGTTGATCGGGGAATCACCGGGGAGCTGTTTTTT; CDR3aa: CSVDRGITGELFF
v_gene: TRBV2; abundance: -; j_gene: TRBJ1-4; d_gene: TRBD1; CDR3nt: TGTGCCAGCAGTGGGGGGACAGGGGGCCGGGGTGAAAAACTGTTTTTT; CDR3aa: CASSGGTGGRGEKLFF
v_gene: TRBV2; abundance: -; j_gene: TRBJ2-3; d_gene: TRBD2; CDR3nt: TGTGCCAGCGGAACTAGCGGGACCGACACAGATACGCAGTATTTT; CDR3aa: CASGTSGTDTDTQYF
v_gene: TRBV7-9; abundance: -; j_gene: TRBJ2-3; d_gene: -; CDR3nt: TGTGCCAGCAGCTTAAGCCAGGGGAGCACAGATACGCAGTATTTT; CDR3aa: CASSLSQGSTDTQYF
v_gene: TRBV30; abundance: once; j_gene: TRBJ2-1; d_gene: -; CDR3nt: TGTGCCTGGAAGGACGGGAGAGGTGATGAGCAGTTCTTC; CDR3aa: CAWKDGRGDEQFF
v_gene: TRBV13; abundance: -; j_gene: TRBJ2-3; d_gene: -; CDR3nt: TGTGCCAGCAGGGCCGGGACTCCTGGCACAGATACGCAGTATTTT; CDR3aa: CASRAGTPGTDTQYF
v_gene: TRBV13; abundance: -; j_gene: TRBJ2-1; d_gene: TRBD1; CDR3nt: TGTGCCAGCAGCCTTAAGGACAGGGCCCATGAGCAGTTCTTC; CDR3aa: CASSLKDRAHEQFF
v_gene: TRBV19; abundance: few; j_gene: TRBJ2-1; d_gene: -; CDR3nt: TGTGCCAGTAGTATTCCCTGGCGGGGAGTGGATGAGCAGTTCTTC; CDR3aa: CASSIPWRGVDEQFF
v_gene: TRBV27; abundance: -; j_gene: TRBJ1-4; d_gene: TRBD1; CDR3nt: TGTGCCAGCAGTTTAGGGGTACAGGGGACAAAACTGTTTTTT; CDR3aa: CASSLGVQGTKLFF
v_gene: TRBV7-2; abundance: -; j_gene: TRBJ2-3; d_gene: -; CDR3nt: TGTGCCAGCAGCTCCTGGGAGGAGGGGGGCGCGTCAGATACGCAGTATTTT; CDR3aa: CASSSWEEGGASDTQYF